Listed below are T cell receptor beta chains from one sample, sequenced in a study of identical twins. TCRdb itself ran the 5' RACE reads through MiXCR, one entry per CDR3 protein. The table lists 1.5 million to 2 million distinct CDR3 sequences, 25% to 35% of them singletons. Sequenced material: cord blood. The receptors here all came from a newborn girl in good health. CDR3s include the opening cysteine and the closing phenylalanine or tryptophan. The D gene is left open where the match is weak. The size field is filled for only some rows; it gives once, few, many or a size class.

j_gene: TRBJ1-6
abundance: few
d_gene: TRBD1
v_gene: TRBV3-1
CDR3nt: TGTGCCAGCAGCCCTACAGGGGAGAGCTCCTATAATTCACCCCTCCACTTT
CDR3aa: CASSPTGESSYNSPLHF

j_gene: TRBJ1-2
abundance: few
d_gene: TRBD1
v_gene: TRBV28
CDR3nt: TGTGCCAGCACCGTACGGGACAGGGTGGATGGCTACACCTTC
CDR3aa: CASTVRDRVDGYTF

j_gene: TRBJ1-6
abundance: NA
d_gene: NA
v_gene: TRBV2
CDR3nt: TGTGCCAGCAGCCGAACAGGGATGAGCAATTCACCCCTCCACTTT
CDR3aa: CASSRTGMSNSPLHF

j_gene: TRBJ2-2
abundance: NA
d_gene: TRBD2
v_gene: TRBV20-1
CDR3nt: TGCAGTGCTAGAGATCTGATAGCGGGAAGAGGGGAGCTGTTTTTT
CDR3aa: CSARDLIAGRGELFF

j_gene: TRBJ2-1
abundance: NA
d_gene: TRBD2
v_gene: TRBV20-1
CDR3nt: TGCAGTGCTACCGGGACTACATTTTACAATGAGCAGTTCTTC
CDR3aa: CSATGTTFYNEQFF

j_gene: TRBJ2-5
abundance: few
d_gene: NA
v_gene: TRBV7-9
CDR3nt: TGTGCCAGCAGCTTAGCACCCTCGCGGGAAGTAACAGAGACCCAGTACTTC
CDR3aa: CASSLAPSREVTETQYF

j_gene: TRBJ2-7
abundance: few
d_gene: NA
v_gene: TRBV20-1
CDR3nt: TGCAGTGCTAGAGGCTCTAACCCCTACGAGCAGTACTTC
CDR3aa: CSARGSNPYEQYF

j_gene: TRBJ2-2
abundance: NA
d_gene: NA
v_gene: TRBV29-1
CDR3nt: TGCAGCGTTGTAGACACCGGGGAGCTGTTTTTT
CDR3aa: CSVVDTGELFF

j_gene: TRBJ2-3
abundance: few
d_gene: NA
v_gene: TRBV14
CDR3nt: TGTGCCAGCAGCCAACTTGGCCAGGACACAGATACGCAGTATTTT
CDR3aa: CASSQLGQDTDTQYF

j_gene: TRBJ1-5
abundance: few
d_gene: TRBD1
v_gene: TRBV6-5
CDR3nt: TGTGCCAGCAGTTACTCGAAACTCTTCAGACAGGGCAGCAATCAGCCCCAGCATTTT
CDR3aa: CASSYSKLFRQGSNQPQHF

j_gene: TRBJ1-2
abundance: NA
d_gene: TRBD1
v_gene: TRBV20-1
CDR3nt: TGCAGTGCACCGACAGGGTCAGCTAACTATGGCTACACCTTC
CDR3aa: CSAPTGSANYGYTF

j_gene: TRBJ2-5
abundance: NA
d_gene: NA
v_gene: TRBV21-1
CDR3nt: TGTGCCAGCAGCAAAAAACCAGCCCAAGGGACCCAGTACTTC
CDR3aa: CASSKKPAQGTQYF

j_gene: TRBJ2-3
abundance: NA
d_gene: NA
v_gene: TRBV27
CDR3nt: TGTGCCAGCAGTTTAAACAGACCTAGCACAGATACGCAGTATTTT
CDR3aa: CASSLNRPSTDTQYF

j_gene: TRBJ2-1
abundance: few
d_gene: NA
v_gene: TRBV3-1
CDR3nt: TGTGCCAGCAGCCAGGCCTACGTAGGCCTCTTCGATGAGCAGTTCTTC
CDR3aa: CASSQAYVGLFDEQFF

j_gene: TRBJ2-1
abundance: few
d_gene: TRBD1
v_gene: TRBV24-1
CDR3nt: TGTGCCACCAGTGCCACCCCCGGGACAGGGAGCTCCTACAATGAGCAGTTCTTC
CDR3aa: CATSATPGTGSSYNEQFF

j_gene: TRBJ2-7
abundance: few
d_gene: TRBD2
v_gene: TRBV28
CDR3nt: TGTGCCAGCAGTTTAGCGGGACTAGCGGGAGCAGACGAGCAGTACTTC
CDR3aa: CASSLAGLAGADEQYF

j_gene: TRBJ2-3
abundance: NA
d_gene: NA
v_gene: TRBV19
CDR3nt: TGTGCCAGTAGTATTCGGGTCGGCACAGATACGCAGTATTTT
CDR3aa: CASSIRVGTDTQYF

j_gene: TRBJ2-2
abundance: NA
d_gene: NA
v_gene: TRBV7-2
CDR3nt: TGTGCCAGCAGCCTAGCATGGCAAAACACCGGGGAGCTGTTTTTT
CDR3aa: CASSLAWQNTGELFF

j_gene: TRBJ2-1
abundance: few
d_gene: NA
v_gene: TRBV20-1
CDR3nt: TGCAGCGCCCTCGGGGGGCTCTCCTACAATGAGCAGTTCTTC
CDR3aa: CSALGGLSYNEQFF

j_gene: TRBJ2-1
abundance: few
d_gene: NA
v_gene: TRBV6-5
CDR3nt: TGTGCCAGCAGTTCGGGAAGGGCTAGGCGGAAGAATGAGCAGTTCTTC
CDR3aa: CASSSGRARRKNEQFF

j_gene: TRBJ1-5
abundance: NA
d_gene: NA
v_gene: TRBV6-5
CDR3nt: TGTGCCAGCAGTTACCCCCATGACCGTCATAACAGGGACCTGAGCAATCAGCCCCAGCATTTT
CDR3aa: CASSYPHDRHNRDLSNQPQHF

j_gene: TRBJ2-1
abundance: NA
d_gene: TRBD2
v_gene: TRBV7-2
CDR3nt: TGTGCCAGCAGCTTACGGCAGCGGGAGAATATCAATGAGCAGTTCTTC
CDR3aa: CASSLRQRENINEQFF

j_gene: TRBJ1-2
abundance: NA
d_gene: NA
v_gene: TRBV6-1
CDR3nt: TGTGCCAGCAGTGGTGCCGACTATGGCTACACCTTC
CDR3aa: CASSGADYGYTF

j_gene: TRBJ2-5
abundance: few
d_gene: NA
v_gene: TRBV12-5
CDR3nt: TGTGCTAGTGGTTTGAATGGGGGCCAAGAGACCCAGTACTTC
CDR3aa: CASGLNGGQETQYF

j_gene: TRBJ1-1
abundance: NA
d_gene: NA
v_gene: TRBV7-2
CDR3nt: TGTGCCAGCAGCGCCGCCCGTGGACAGAACACTGAAGCTTTCTTT
CDR3aa: CASSAARGQNTEAFF

j_gene: TRBJ2-5
abundance: NA
d_gene: TRBD2
v_gene: TRBV20-1
CDR3nt: TGCAGTGCTCTTAGGCCTAGCGGTAAAGAGACCCAGTACTTC
CDR3aa: CSALRPSGKETQYF

j_gene: TRBJ1-1
abundance: NA
d_gene: TRBD1
v_gene: TRBV7-2
CDR3nt: TGTGCCAGCAGCTTAAGGACAGGGGGGCACACTGAAGCTTTCTTT
CDR3aa: CASSLRTGGHTEAFF

j_gene: TRBJ2-5
abundance: many
d_gene: TRBD1
v_gene: TRBV5-1
CDR3nt: TGTGCCAGCAGCTTAGAACAGGGGGAGACCCAGTACTTC
CDR3aa: CASSLEQGETQYF

j_gene: TRBJ2-1
abundance: NA
d_gene: NA
v_gene: TRBV6-2/TRBV6-3
CDR3nt: TGTGCCAGCGAAAGGTGGAATGAGCAGTTCTTC
CDR3aa: CASERWNEQFF

j_gene: TRBJ2-1
abundance: NA
d_gene: TRBD2
v_gene: TRBV7-9
CDR3nt: TGTGCCAGCAGCTTACGTTGGCTAGCGGGAGCGGATGAGCAGTTCTTC
CDR3aa: CASSLRWLAGADEQFF

j_gene: TRBJ2-2
abundance: NA
d_gene: NA
v_gene: TRBV6-6
CDR3nt: TGTGCCAGCAGTTACCTGTCAGGGGACGGGGAGCTGTTTTTT
CDR3aa: CASSYLSGDGELFF

j_gene: TRBJ1-1
abundance: few
d_gene: NA
v_gene: TRBV6-1
CDR3nt: TGTGTCAGCAGCCGACTAGGCACTGAAGCTTTCTTT
CDR3aa: CVSSRLGTEAFF

j_gene: TRBJ2-6
abundance: NA
d_gene: NA
v_gene: TRBV18
CDR3nt: TGTGCCAGCTCACCACGCGTAGGACAGATTATCTCTGGGGCCAACGTCCTGACTTTC
CDR3aa: CASSPRVGQIISGANVLTF

j_gene: TRBJ1-2
abundance: once
d_gene: NA
v_gene: TRBV12-3/TRBV12-4
CDR3nt: TGTGCCAGCAGTCACGGCTCCCGGGCATCCGGCTACACCTTC
CDR3aa: CASSHGSRASGYTF

j_gene: TRBJ1-1
abundance: NA
d_gene: NA
v_gene: TRBV20-1
CDR3nt: TGCAGTGCTAGGCGGGCCAACATGAACACTGAAGCTTTCTTT
CDR3aa: CSARRANMNTEAFF

j_gene: TRBJ2-3
abundance: few
d_gene: TRBD2
v_gene: TRBV9
CDR3nt: TGTGCCAGCAGCGCTGGACTAGCGGCTAGCACAGATACGCAGTATTTT
CDR3aa: CASSAGLAASTDTQYF

j_gene: TRBJ1-5
abundance: NA
d_gene: NA
v_gene: TRBV5-4
CDR3nt: TGTGCCAGCAGTTACTCTCTCCATAATCAGCCCCAGCATTTT
CDR3aa: CASSYSLHNQPQHF

j_gene: TRBJ1-2
abundance: few
d_gene: NA
v_gene: TRBV3-1
CDR3nt: TGTGCCAGCAGCCAAGAAGGGTCGGGAGGCGGCTACACCTTC
CDR3aa: CASSQEGSGGGYTF

j_gene: TRBJ2-5
abundance: NA
d_gene: NA
v_gene: TRBV12-3/TRBV12-4
CDR3nt: TGTGCCAGCAGTGTGGCCGGGTTTCGAGAGACCCAGTACTTC
CDR3aa: CASSVAGFRETQYF

j_gene: TRBJ2-7
abundance: NA
d_gene: TRBD1
v_gene: TRBV2
CDR3nt: TGTGCCACCGTACTCCCGGGACAGGGCCGCGAGCAGTACTTC
CDR3aa: CATVLPGQGREQYF

j_gene: TRBJ2-1
abundance: few
d_gene: NA
v_gene: TRBV7-9
CDR3nt: TGTGCCAGCAGCGGCGGACCGGGCCATGCATACAATGAGCAGTTCTTC
CDR3aa: CASSGGPGHAYNEQFF

j_gene: TRBJ1-2
abundance: NA
d_gene: NA
v_gene: TRBV2
CDR3nt: TGTGCCAGCACCGAAGGGGACTATGGCTACACCTTC
CDR3aa: CASTEGDYGYTF

j_gene: TRBJ2-4
abundance: NA
d_gene: NA
v_gene: TRBV20-1
CDR3nt: TGCAGTGCTAAGCGGATCAACAAAAACATTCAGTACTTC
CDR3aa: CSAKRINKNIQYF

j_gene: TRBJ1-1
abundance: few
d_gene: TRBD1
v_gene: TRBV5-1
CDR3nt: TGCGCCAGCAGCACCTTGACAGGGCGGAACACTGAAGCTTTCTTT
CDR3aa: CASSTLTGRNTEAFF

j_gene: TRBJ1-6
abundance: NA
d_gene: TRBD1
v_gene: TRBV12-3/TRBV12-4
CDR3nt: TGTGCCAGCAGCCAGGGGGAGTCTTATAATTCACCCCTCCACTTT
CDR3aa: CASSQGESYNSPLHF

j_gene: TRBJ1-5
abundance: few
d_gene: NA
v_gene: TRBV20-1
CDR3nt: TGCAGTGCTAAAGGGGGGGGCGGCGGGCCCCAGCATTTT
CDR3aa: CSAKGGGGGPQHF

j_gene: TRBJ1-2
abundance: many
d_gene: TRBD1
v_gene: TRBV27
CDR3nt: TGTGCCAGCAGCTGGACAGGGGACTATGGCTACACCTTC
CDR3aa: CASSWTGDYGYTF

j_gene: TRBJ2-5
abundance: NA
d_gene: NA
v_gene: TRBV28
CDR3nt: TGTGCCAGCACCTGGGGCTTAGTACGGAATGAGCAGTACTTC
CDR3aa: CASTWGLVRNEQYF

j_gene: TRBJ2-4
abundance: few
d_gene: NA
v_gene: TRBV27
CDR3nt: TGTGCCAGCAGTTTCGGTCCGGGGGAGCAGTACTTC
CDR3aa: CASSFGPGEQYF

j_gene: TRBJ2-5
abundance: NA
d_gene: TRBD2
v_gene: TRBV5-8
CDR3nt: TGTGCCAGCAGCTCTAGCGGGGCGAACCAAGAGACCCAGTACTTC
CDR3aa: CASSSSGANQETQYF

j_gene: TRBJ1-1
abundance: NA
d_gene: TRBD1
v_gene: TRBV10-2
CDR3nt: TGCGCCAGCAGTGAGTCGGGGAGACAGGGAGCTTTCTTT
CDR3aa: CASSESGRQGAFF

j_gene: TRBJ2-3
abundance: NA
d_gene: TRBD2
v_gene: TRBV10-1
CDR3nt: TGCGCCAGCGGTCGGACTAGCGGGTCAGACACAGATACGCAGTATTTT
CDR3aa: CASGRTSGSDTDTQYF

j_gene: TRBJ1-1
abundance: NA
d_gene: NA
v_gene: TRBV28
CDR3nt: TGTGCCAGCGGGTGGGGGAAGCCTGAAGCTTTCTTT
CDR3aa: CASGWGKPEAFF

j_gene: TRBJ2-1
abundance: few
d_gene: TRBD2
v_gene: TRBV10-3
CDR3nt: TGTGCCATCAGTCCTACGGCGGGAGGCGCCTACAATGAGCAGTTCTTC
CDR3aa: CAISPTAGGAYNEQFF

j_gene: TRBJ2-7
abundance: NA
d_gene: TRBD2
v_gene: TRBV3-1
CDR3nt: TGTGCCAGCAGCCTCTGGACTAGCGGGGTTAGCTCCTACGAGCAGTACTTC
CDR3aa: CASSLWTSGVSSYEQYF

j_gene: TRBJ2-7
abundance: NA
d_gene: TRBD2
v_gene: TRBV3-1
CDR3nt: TGTGCCAGCAGCCAAGTGGGGACTAGCACCTACGAGCAGTACTTC
CDR3aa: CASSQVGTSTYEQYF

j_gene: TRBJ2-1
abundance: NA
d_gene: TRBD2
v_gene: TRBV2
CDR3nt: TGTGCCTGCAGTCGACGACTAGCGGCAACCTACAATGAGCAGTTCTTC
CDR3aa: CACSRRLAATYNEQFF

j_gene: TRBJ2-1
abundance: few
d_gene: TRBD2
v_gene: TRBV27
CDR3nt: TGTGCCAGCAGTCCTGAGCGGGGGTGGAATGAGCAGTTCTTC
CDR3aa: CASSPERGWNEQFF